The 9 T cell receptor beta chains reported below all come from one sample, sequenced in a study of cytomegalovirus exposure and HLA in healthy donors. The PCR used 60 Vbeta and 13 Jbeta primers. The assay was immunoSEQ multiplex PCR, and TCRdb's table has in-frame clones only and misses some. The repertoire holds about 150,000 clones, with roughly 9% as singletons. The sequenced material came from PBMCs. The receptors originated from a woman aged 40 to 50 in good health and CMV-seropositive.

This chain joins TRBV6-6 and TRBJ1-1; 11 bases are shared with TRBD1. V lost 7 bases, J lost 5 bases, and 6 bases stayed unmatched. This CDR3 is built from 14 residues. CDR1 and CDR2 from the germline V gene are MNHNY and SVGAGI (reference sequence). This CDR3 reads CASIGQGARTEAFF. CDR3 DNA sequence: TGTGCCAGCATAGGACAGGGGGCGCGTACTGAAGCTTTCTTT.

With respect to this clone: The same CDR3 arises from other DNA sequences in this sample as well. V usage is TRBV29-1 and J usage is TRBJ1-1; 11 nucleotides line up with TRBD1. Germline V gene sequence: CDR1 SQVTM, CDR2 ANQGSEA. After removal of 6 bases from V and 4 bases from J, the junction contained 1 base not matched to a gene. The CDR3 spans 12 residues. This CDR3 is CSVGTGGTEAFF. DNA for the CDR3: TGCAGCGTGGGGACAGGGGGCACTGAAGCTTTCTTT. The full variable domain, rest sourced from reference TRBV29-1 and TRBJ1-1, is SAVISQKPSRDICQRGTSLTIQCQVDSQVTMMFWYRQQPGQSLTLIATANQGSEATYESGFVIDKFPISRPNLTFSTLTVSNMSPEDSSIYLCSVGTGGTEAFFGQGTRLTVV.

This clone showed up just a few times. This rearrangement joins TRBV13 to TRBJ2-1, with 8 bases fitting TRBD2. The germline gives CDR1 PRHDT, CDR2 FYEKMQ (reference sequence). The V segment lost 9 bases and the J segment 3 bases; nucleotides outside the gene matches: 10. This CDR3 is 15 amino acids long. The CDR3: CASSGGGNYYNEQFF. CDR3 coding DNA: TGTGCCAGTTCCGGGGGGGGTAATTACTACAATGAGCAGTTCTTC. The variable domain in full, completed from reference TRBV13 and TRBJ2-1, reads AAGVIQSPRHLIKEKRETATLKCYPIPRHDTVYWYQQGPGQDPQFLISFYEKMQSDKGSIPDRFSAQQFSDYHSELNMSSLELGDSALYFCASSGGGNYYNEQFFGPGTRLTVL.

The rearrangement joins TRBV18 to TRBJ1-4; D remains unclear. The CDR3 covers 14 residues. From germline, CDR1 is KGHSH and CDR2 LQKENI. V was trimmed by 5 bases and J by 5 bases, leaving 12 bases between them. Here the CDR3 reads CASSGWTGNEKLFF. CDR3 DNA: TGTGCCAGCTCAGGCTGGACGGGGAATGAAAAACTGTTTTTT. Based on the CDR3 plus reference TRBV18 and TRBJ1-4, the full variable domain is NAGVMQNPRHLVRRRGQEARLRCSPMKGHSHVYWYRQLPEEGLKFMVYLQKENIIDESGMPKERFSAEFPKEGPSILRIQQVVRGDSAAYFCASSGWTGNEKLFFGSGTQLSVL.

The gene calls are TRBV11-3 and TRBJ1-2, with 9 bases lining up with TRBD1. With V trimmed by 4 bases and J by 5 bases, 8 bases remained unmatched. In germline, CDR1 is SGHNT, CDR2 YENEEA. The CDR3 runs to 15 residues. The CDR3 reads CASSSNRGPLYGYTF. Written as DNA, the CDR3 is TGTGCCAGCAGCTCAAACAGGGGGCCTCTATATGGCTACACCTTC.

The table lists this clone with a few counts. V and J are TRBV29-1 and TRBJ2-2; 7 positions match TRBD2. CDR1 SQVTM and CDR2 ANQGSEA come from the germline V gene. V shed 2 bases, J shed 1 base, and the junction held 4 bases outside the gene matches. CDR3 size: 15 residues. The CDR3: CSVEYRGENTGELFF. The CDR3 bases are TGCAGCGTTGAATACCGGGGGGAGAACACCGGGGAGCTGTTTTTT.

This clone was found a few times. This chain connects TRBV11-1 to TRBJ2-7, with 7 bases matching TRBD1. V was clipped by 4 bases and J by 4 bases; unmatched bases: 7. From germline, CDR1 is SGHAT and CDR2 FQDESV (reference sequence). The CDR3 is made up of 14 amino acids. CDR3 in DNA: TGTGCCAGCAGCTCGAGACAGGGAATTTACGAGCAGTACTTC. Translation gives CASSSRQGIYEQYF.

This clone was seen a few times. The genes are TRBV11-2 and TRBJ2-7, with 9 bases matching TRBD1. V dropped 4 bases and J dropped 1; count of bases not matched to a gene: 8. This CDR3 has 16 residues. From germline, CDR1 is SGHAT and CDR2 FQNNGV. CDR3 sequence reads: CASSSPTGTGSYEQYF. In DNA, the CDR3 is TGTGCCAGCAGCTCCCCGACCGGGACAGGGTCCTACGAGCAGTACTTC.

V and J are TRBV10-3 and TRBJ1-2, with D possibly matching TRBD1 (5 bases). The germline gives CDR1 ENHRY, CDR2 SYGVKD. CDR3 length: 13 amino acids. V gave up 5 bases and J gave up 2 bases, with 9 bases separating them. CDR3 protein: CAISKQENYGYTF. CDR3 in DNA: TGTGCCATCAGTAAACAGGAGAACTATGGCTACACCTTC.